The 5 T cell receptor beta chains presented below share a single source sample, sequenced in a study of cytomegalovirus exposure and HLA in healthy donors. Primers included in the PCR were 60 Vbeta and 13 Jbeta primers. Measured with immunoSEQ multiplex PCR; TCRdb has only the in-frame clones, and not every one. The repertoire includes 110,000 to 150,000 clones, roughly 79% of them detected once, and roughly 0.87% sits in the top ten. The specimen was PBMCs. These receptors originate from a man younger than 30 in good health and CMV-seronegative.

As DNA, the CDR3 is TGTGCCAGCAGCTCCAACTCCTACGAGCAGTACTTC. It encodes CASSSNSYEQYF. The chain recombines TRBV7-9 with TRBJ2-7; no reliable D call. Germline lookup yields CDR1 SEHNR and CDR2 FQNEAQ (reference sequence). V lost 4 bases and J lost 0, with 4 bases in between. The CDR3 runs 12 residues.

This clone was detected only once. This rearrangement joins TRBV18 to TRBJ1-1; TRBD1 is a possible D gene (6 bases). CDR3 size: 14 residues. Germline assignment: CDR1 KGHSH and CDR2 LQKENI. Trimming left V 5 bases short and J 4 bases short, with 14 bases between. CDR3 region: CASSLTTGPTEAFF. The CDR3 bases are TGTGCCAGCTCATTAACAACAGGGCCCACTGAAGCTTTCTTT.

The V and J genes are TRBV7-8 and TRBJ1-1, with TRBD1 matching over 8 bases. The CDR3 is 15 amino acids. Looked up from germline, CDR1 is SGHVS and CDR2 is FQNEAQ. The trim removed 3 bases at V and 1 base at J, leaving 4 bases unmatched. CDR3 loop: CASSLDGTGNTEAFF. The CDR3 region has the DNA TGTGCCAGCAGCTTGGACGGGACAGGGAACACTGAAGCTTTCTTT.

This clone showed up just once. The J gene is TRBJ2-1, the V gene TRBV6-5, with D tentatively TRBD2 (6 bases). This CDR3 region has 15 residues. The V and J ends lost 2 bases and 6 bases respectively, with 14 bases between them. Per the germline V gene, CDR1 is MNHEY and CDR2 is SVGAGI. The CDR3 reads CASSYTGEAGNEQFF. DNA of the CDR3: TGTGCCAGCAGTTACACGGGGGAGGCGGGCAATGAGCAGTTCTTC.

V is TRBV18 and J is TRBJ2-5, with D perhaps matching TRBD1 (6 bases). CDR3 length equals 14 residues. CDR1 and CDR2 from the germline V gene are KGHSH and LQKENI. The ends were cut back, 8 bases at V and 5 bases at J, with 18 bases in the middle. CDR3 DNA sequence: TGTGCCAGCAAAGGACAGTCTAGAGGGGAGACCCAGTACTTC. Its protein product is CASKGQSRGETQYF. The full variable domain, its missing parts supplied by reference TRBV18 and TRBJ2-5, is NAGVMQNPRHLVRRRGQEARLRCSPMKGHSHVYWYRQLPEEGLKFMVYLQKENIIDESGMPKERFSAEFPKEGPSILRIQQVVRGDSAAYFCASKGQSRGETQYFGPGTRLLVL.